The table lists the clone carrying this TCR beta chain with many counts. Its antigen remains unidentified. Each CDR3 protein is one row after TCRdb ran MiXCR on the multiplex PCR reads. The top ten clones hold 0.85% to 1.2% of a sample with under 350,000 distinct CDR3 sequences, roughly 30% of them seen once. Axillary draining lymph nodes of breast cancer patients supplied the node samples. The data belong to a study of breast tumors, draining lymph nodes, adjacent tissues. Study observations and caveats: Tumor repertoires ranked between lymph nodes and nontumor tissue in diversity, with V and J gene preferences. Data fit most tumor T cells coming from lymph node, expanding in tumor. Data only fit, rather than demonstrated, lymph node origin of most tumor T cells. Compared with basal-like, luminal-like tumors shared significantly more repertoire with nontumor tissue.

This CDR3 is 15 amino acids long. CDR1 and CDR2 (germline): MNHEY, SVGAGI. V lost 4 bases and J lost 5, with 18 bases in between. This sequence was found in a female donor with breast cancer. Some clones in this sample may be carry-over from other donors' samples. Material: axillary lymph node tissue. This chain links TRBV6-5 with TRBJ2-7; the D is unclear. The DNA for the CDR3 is TGTGCCAGCAGTTCTGAATATCGAACAGCCCACGAGCAGTACTTC. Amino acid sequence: CASSSEYRTAHEQYF.